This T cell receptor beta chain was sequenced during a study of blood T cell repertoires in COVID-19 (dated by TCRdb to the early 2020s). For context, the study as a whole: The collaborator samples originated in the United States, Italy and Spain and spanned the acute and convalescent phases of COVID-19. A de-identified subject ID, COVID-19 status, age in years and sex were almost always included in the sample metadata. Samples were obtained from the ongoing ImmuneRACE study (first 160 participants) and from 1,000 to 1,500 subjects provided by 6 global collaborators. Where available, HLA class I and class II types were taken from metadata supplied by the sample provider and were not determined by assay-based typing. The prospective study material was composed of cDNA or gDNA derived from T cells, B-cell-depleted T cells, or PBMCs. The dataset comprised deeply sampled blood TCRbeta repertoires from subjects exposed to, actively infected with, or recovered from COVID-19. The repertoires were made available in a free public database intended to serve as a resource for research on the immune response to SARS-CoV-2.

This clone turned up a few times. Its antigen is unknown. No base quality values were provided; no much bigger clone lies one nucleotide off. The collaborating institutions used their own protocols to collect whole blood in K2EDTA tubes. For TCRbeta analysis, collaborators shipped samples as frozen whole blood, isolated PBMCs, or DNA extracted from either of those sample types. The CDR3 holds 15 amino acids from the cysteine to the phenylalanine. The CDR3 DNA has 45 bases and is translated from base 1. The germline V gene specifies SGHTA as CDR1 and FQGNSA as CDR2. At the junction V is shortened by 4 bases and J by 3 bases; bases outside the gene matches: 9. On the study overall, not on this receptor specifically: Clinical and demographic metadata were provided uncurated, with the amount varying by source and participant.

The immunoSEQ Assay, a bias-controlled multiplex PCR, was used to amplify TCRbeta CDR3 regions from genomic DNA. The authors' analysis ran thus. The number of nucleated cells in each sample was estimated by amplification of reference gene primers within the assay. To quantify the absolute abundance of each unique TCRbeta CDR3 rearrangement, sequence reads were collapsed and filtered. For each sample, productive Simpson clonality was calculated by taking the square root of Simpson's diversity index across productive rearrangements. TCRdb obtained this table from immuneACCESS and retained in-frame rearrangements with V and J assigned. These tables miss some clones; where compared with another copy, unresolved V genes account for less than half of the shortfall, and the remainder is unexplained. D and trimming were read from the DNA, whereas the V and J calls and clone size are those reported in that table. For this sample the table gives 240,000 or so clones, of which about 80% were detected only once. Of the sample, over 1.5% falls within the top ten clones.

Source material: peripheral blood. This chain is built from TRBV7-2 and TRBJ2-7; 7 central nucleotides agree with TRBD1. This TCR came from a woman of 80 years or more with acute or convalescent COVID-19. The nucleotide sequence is TGTGCCAGCAGCTCCGACGGACAGGCGAACTACGAGCAGTACTTC. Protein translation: CASSSDGQANYEQYF.